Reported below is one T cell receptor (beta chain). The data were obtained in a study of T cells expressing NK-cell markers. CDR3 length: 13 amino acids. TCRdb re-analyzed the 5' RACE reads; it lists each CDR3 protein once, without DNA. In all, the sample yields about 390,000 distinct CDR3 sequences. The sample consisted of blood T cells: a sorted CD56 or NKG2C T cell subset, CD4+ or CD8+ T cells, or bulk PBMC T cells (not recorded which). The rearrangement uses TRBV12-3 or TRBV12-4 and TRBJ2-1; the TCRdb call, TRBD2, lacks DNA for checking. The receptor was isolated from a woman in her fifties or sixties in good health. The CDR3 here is CASRDYSYNEQFF.